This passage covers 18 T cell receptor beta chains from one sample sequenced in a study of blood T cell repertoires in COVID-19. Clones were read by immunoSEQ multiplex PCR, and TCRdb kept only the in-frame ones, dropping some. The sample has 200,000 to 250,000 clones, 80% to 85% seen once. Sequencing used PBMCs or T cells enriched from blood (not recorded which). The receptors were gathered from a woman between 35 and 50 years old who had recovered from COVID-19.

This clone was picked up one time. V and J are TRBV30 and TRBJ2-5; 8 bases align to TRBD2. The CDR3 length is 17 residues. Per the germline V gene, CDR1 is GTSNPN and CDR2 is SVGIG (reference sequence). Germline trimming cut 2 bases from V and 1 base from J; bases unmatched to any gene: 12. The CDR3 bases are TGTGCCTGGAGTTACGGTAGCGGGGCCGATCTCCAAGAGACCCAGTACTTC. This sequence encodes CAWSYGSGADLQETQYF.

Here the CDR3 reads CATSRGLAVDTQYF. Here the CDR3 DNA reads TGTGCCACCAGCAGAGGGCTAGCGGTAGATACGCAGTATTTT. The V and J genes are TRBV15 and TRBJ2-3; 7 bases are a match to TRBD2. The V segment lost 1 base and the J segment 5 bases; nucleotides outside the gene matches: 3. Germline CDR1 is LNHNV and CDR2 is YYDKDF (reference sequence). CDR3 length: 14 residues.

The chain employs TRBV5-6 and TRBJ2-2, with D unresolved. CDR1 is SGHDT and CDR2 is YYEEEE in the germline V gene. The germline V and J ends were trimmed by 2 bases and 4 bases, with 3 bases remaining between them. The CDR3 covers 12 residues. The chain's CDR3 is CASSFRTGELFF. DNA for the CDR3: TGTGCCAGCAGCTTCCGCACCGGGGAGCTGTTTTTT.

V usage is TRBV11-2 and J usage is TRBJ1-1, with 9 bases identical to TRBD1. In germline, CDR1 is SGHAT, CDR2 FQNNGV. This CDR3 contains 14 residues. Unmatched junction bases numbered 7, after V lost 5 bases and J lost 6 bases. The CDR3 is CASSRGTGGSEAFF. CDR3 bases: TGTGCCAGCAGCCGAGGAACAGGGGGCTCTGAAGCTTTCTTT.

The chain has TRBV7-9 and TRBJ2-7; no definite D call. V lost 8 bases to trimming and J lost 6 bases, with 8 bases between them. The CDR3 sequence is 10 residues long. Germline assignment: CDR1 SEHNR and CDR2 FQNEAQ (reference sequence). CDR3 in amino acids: CASGPTEQYF. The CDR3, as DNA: TGTGCCAGCGGTCCTACCGAGCAGTACTTC.

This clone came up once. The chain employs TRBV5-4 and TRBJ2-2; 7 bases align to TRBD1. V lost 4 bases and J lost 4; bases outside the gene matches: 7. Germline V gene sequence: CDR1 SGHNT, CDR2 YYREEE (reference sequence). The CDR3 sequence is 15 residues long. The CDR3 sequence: CASSPRQGVTGELFF. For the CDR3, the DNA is TGTGCCAGCAGCCCCCGACAGGGTGTCACCGGGGAGCTGTTTTTT.

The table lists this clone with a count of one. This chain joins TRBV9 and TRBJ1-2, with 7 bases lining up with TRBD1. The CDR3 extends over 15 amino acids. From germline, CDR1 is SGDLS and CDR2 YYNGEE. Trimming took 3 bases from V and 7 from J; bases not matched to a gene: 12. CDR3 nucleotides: TGTGCCAGCAGCGCCCGACAGGGAAGGATGAGTGGCTACACCTTC. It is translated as CASSARQGRMSGYTF.

CDR3 protein: CASRRTGGGEQYF. In nucleotides, the CDR3 is TGTGCCAGCAGGAGAACGGGGGGCGGCGAGCAGTACTTC. This chain uses TRBV5-4 with TRBJ2-7; D is possibly TRBD2 (7 bases). The V end was cut by 5 bases, the J end by 6 bases, with 15 bases between. Germline V CDR1 and CDR2: SGHNT, YYREEE (reference sequence). The CDR3 runs to 13 residues.

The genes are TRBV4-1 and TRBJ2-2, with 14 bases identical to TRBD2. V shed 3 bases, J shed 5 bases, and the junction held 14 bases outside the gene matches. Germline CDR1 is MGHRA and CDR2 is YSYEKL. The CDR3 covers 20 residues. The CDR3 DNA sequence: TGCGCCAGCAGCCATCGAAAGGGACTAGCGGGAGTAGGAGAGACCGGGGAGCTGTTTTTT. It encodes CASSHRKGLAGVGETGELFF.

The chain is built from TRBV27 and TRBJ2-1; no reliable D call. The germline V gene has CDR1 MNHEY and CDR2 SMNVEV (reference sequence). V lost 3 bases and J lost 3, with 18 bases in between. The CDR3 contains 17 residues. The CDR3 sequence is CASSFRRDSAIYNEQFF. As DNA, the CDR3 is TGTGCCAGCAGTTTTCGGAGAGACTCTGCGATCTACAATGAGCAGTTCTTC.

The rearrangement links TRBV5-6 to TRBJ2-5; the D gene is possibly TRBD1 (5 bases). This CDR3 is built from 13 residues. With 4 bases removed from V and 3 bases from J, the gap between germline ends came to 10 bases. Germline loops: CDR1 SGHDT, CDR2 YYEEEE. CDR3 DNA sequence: TGTGCCAGCAGCACCGGACACAAAGAGACCCAGTACTTC. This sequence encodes CASSTGHKETQYF.

The CDR3: CAWRRSGAYQETQYF. The CDR3 DNA follows: TGTGCCTGGAGACGGAGCGGGGCGTACCAAGAGACCCAGTACTTC. The chain recombines TRBV30 with TRBJ2-5; 7 bases agree with TRBD2. Germline loops: CDR1 GTSNPN, CDR2 SVGIG (reference sequence). With V trimmed by 3 bases and J by 0 bases, 7 bases remained unmatched. The CDR3 runs to 15 residues.

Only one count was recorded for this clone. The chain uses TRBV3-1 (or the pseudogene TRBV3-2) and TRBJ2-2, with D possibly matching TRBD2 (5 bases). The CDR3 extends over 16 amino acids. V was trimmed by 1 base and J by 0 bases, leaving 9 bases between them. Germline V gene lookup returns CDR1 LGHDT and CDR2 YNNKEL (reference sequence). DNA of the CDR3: TGTGCCAGCAGCCAAGGGTTCGGGACGAACACCGGGGAGCTGTTTTTT. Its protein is CASSQGFGTNTGELFF.

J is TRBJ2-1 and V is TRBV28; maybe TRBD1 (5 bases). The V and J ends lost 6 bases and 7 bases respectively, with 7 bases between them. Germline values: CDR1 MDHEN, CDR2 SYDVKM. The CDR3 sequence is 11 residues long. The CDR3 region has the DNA TGTGCCAGCAGCCCAGGGAATGAGCAGTTCTTC. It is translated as CASSPGNEQFF.

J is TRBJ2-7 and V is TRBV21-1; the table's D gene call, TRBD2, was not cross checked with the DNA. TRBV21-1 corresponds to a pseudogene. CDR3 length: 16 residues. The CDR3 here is CASSRETSGSANEQYV. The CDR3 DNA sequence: TGTGCCAGCAGCAGAGAAACTAGCGGGAGTGCCAACGAGCAGTACGTC.

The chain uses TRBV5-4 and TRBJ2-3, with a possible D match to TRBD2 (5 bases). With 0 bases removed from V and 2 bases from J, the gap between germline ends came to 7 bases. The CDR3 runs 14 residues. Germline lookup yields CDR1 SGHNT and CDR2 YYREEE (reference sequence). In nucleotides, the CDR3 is TGTGCCAGCAGCTTGGTGCTAGCCACAGATACGCAGTATTTT. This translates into CASSLVLATDTQYF.

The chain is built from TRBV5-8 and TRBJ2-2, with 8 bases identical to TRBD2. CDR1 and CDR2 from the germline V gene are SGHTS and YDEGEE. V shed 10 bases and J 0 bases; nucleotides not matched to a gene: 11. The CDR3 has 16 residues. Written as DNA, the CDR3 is TGTGCCCGATCATCCGGTAGCGGGACGAACACCGGGGAGCTGTTTTTT. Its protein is CARSSGSGTNTGELFF.

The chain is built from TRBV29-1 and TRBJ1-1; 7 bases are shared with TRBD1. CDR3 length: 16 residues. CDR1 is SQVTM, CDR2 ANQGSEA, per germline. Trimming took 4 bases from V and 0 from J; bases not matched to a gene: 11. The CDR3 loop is CSVGGGRGEMNTEAFF. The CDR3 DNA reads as TGCAGCGTTGGTGGAGGCAGGGGGGAAATGAACACTGAAGCTTTCTTT.